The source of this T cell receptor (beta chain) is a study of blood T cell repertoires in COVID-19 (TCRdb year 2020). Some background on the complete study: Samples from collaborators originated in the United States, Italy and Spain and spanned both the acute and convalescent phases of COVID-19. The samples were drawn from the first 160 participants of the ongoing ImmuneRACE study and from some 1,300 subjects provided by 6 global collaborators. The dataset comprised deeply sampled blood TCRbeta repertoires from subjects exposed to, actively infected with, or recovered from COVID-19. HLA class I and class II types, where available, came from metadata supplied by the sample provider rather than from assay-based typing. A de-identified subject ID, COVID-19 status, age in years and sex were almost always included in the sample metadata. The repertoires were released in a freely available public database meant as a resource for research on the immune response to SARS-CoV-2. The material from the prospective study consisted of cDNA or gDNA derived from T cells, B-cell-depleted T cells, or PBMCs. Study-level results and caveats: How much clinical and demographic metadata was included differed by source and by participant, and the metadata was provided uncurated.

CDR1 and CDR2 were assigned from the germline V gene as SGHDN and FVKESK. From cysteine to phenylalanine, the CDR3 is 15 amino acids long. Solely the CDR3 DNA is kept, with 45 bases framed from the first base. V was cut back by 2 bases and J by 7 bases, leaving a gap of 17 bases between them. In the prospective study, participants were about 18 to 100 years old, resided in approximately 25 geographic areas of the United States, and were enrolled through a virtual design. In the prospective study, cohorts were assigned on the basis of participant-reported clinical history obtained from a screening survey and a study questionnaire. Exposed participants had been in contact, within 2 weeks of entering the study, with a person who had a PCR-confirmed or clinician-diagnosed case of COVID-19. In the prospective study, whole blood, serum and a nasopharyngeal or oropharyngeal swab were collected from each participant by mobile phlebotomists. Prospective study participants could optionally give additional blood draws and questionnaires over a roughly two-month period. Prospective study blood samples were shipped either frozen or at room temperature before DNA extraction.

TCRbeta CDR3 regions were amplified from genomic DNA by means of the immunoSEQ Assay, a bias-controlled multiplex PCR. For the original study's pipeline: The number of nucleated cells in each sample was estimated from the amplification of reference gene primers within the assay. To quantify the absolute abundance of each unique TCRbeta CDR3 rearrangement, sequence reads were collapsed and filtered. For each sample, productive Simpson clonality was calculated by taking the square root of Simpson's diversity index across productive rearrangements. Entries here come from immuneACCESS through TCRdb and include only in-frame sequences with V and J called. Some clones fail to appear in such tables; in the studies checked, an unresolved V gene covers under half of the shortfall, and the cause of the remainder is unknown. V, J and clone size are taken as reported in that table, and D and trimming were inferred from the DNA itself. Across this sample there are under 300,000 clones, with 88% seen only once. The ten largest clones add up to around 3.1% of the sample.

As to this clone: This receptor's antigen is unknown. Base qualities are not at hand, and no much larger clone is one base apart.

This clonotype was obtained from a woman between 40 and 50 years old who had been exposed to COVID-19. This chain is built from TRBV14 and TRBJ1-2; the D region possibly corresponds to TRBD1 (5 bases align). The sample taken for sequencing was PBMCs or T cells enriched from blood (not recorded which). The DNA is TGTGCCAGCAGCCAATCTGGCAGGGTCCTATCTGGCTACACCTTC. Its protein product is CASSQSGRVLSGYTF.